A selection of T cell receptor beta chains follows, all from one sample in a study of CD8+ T cells in alopecia areata. Method: immunoSEQ multiplex PCR; TCRdb's copy keeps in-frame clones and lacks some. In the table there are around 100,000 clones, roughly two fifths of which are singletons. Source: CD8+ T cells sorted from blood, taken at week 24, from a patient treated with tofacitinib. The receptor set was obtained from a human donor with alopecia areata. CDR3s include the opening cysteine and the closing phenylalanine or tryptophan. D genes are given only for firm matches. The size entry is marked missing in some rows and otherwise reads once, few, many or a size class.

CDR3aa,CDR3nt,d_gene,abundance,v_gene,j_gene
CASSFVHRPRDEQYF,TGTGCCAGCAGCTTTGTTCACAGACCTCGCGACGAGCAGTACTTC,NA,NA,TRBV7-2,TRBJ2-7
CASSYTSGRADEQFF,TGTGCCAGTAGTTATACTAGCGGGAGGGCCGATGAGCAGTTCTTC,TRBD2,NA,TRBV19,TRBJ2-1
CASSVGTGRGETQYF,TGTGCCAGCAGCGTCGGGACAGGCCGGGGAGAGACCCAGTACTTC,TRBD1,NA,TRBV9,TRBJ2-5
CATRTGPQRGEQYF,TGTGCCACCAGAACTGGGCCCCAGCGGGGCGAGCAGTACTTC,TRBD2,few,TRBV19,TRBJ2-7
CASTLQGQYEQYF,TGTGCCAGCACCTTACAGGGACAATACGAGCAGTACTTC,NA,NA,TRBV7-9,TRBJ2-7
CASSFFRGTDTQYF,TGTGCCAGCAGTTTTTTTCGGGGCACAGATACGCAGTATTTT,NA,NA,TRBV27,TRBJ2-3
CASSYRDNPGETQYF,TGTGCCAGCAGCTATCGGGACAACCCAGGGGAGACCCAGTACTTC,NA,once,TRBV7-9,TRBJ2-5
CASSARDRQNYGYTF,TGCGCCAGCAGCGCCCGGGACCGCCAAAACTATGGCTACACCTTC,NA,NA,TRBV5-1,TRBJ1-2
CASSRRRGYTDTQYF,TGTGCCAGCAGCCGCAGAAGGGGTTACACAGATACGCAGTATTTT,NA,NA,TRBV6-5,TRBJ2-3
CASSLGYQETQYF,TGTGCCAGCAGCTTAGGCTACCAAGAGACCCAGTACTTC,NA,NA,TRBV11-2,TRBJ2-5
CASSLGPDTQYF,TGTGCCAGCAGTCTAGGTCCAGATACGCAGTATTTT,NA,once,TRBV13,TRBJ2-3
CASSQVKGSAIQYF,TGCGCCAGCAGCCAAGTTAAGGGTAGCGCCATTCAGTACTTC,NA,NA,TRBV4-1,TRBJ2-4
CASSISGQGSYNEQFF,TGTGCCAGTAGTATCTCGGGACAGGGGTCCTACAATGAGCAGTTCTTC,TRBD1,few,TRBV19,TRBJ2-1
CASSLRETPYEQYF,TGTGCCAGCAGCTTACGGGAGACTCCCTACGAGCAGTACTTC,NA,once,TRBV7-9,TRBJ2-7
CASSSDREGQTQYF,TGTGCCAGCAGCAGCGACCGGGAGGGACAGACCCAGTACTTC,TRBD2,NA,TRBV7-9,TRBJ2-5
CASSLTKGREQYF,TGTGCCAGCAGCTTAACTAAGGGGCGCGAGCAGTACTTC,NA,NA,TRBV13,TRBJ2-7
CASSQGTSGISYEQYF,TGTGCCAGCAGCCAAGGGACTAGCGGGATCTCCTACGAGCAGTACTTC,TRBD2,NA,TRBV4-2,TRBJ2-7
CASSQRDSSYEQYF,TGCGCCAGCAGCCAGCGGGACAGCTCCTACGAGCAGTACTTC,NA,few,TRBV4-1,TRBJ2-7
CSVDRGSDYEQYF,TGCAGCGTTGATCGGGGTAGCGACTACGAGCAGTACTTC,NA,NA,TRBV29-1,TRBJ2-7
CASSLGPTVQETQYF,TGTGCCAGCAGTTTAGGTCCAACCGTCCAAGAGACCCAGTACTTC,NA,NA,TRBV28,TRBJ2-5
CSVEVTDTQYF,TGCAGCGTTGAAGTTACAGATACGCAGTATTTT,NA,NA,TRBV29-1,TRBJ2-3